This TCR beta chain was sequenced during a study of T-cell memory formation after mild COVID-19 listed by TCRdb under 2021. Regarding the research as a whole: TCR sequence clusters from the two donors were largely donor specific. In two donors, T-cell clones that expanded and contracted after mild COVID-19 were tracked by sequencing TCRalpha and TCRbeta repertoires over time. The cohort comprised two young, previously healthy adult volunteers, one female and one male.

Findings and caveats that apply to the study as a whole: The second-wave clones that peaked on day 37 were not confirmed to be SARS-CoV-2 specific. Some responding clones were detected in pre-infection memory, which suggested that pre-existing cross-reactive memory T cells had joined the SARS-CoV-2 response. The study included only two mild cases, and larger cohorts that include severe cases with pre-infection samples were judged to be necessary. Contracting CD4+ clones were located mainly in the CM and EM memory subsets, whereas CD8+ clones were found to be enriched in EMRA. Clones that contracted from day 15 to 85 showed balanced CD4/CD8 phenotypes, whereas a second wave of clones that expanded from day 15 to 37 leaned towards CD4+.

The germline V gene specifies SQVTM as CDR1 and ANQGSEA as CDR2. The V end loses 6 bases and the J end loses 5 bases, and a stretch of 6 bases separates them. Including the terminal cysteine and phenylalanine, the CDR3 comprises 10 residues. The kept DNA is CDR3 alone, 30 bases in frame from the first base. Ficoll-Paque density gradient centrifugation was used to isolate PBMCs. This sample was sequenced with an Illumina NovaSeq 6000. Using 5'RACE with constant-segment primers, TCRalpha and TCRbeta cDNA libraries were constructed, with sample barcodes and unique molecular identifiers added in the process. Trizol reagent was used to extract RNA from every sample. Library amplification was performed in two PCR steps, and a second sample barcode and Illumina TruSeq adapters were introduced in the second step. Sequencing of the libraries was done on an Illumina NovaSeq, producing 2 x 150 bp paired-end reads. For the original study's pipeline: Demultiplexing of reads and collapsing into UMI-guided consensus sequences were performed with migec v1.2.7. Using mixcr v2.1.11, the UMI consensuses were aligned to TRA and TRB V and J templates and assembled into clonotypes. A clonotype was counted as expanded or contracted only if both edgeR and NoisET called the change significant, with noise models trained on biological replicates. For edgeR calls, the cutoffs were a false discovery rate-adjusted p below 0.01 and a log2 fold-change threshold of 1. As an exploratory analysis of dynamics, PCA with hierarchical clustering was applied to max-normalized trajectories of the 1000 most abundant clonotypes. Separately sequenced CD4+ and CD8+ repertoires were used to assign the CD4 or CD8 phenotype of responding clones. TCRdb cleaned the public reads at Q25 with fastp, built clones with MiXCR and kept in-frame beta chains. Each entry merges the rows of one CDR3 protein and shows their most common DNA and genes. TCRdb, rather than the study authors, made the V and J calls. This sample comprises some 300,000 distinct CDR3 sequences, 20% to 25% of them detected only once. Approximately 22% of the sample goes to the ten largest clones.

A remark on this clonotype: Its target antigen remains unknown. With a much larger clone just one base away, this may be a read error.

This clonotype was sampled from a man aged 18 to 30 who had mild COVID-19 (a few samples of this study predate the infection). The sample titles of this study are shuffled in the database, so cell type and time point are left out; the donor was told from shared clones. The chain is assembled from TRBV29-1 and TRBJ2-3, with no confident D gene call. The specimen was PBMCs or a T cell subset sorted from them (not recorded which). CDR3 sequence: CSVWEDTQYF. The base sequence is TGCAGCGTGTGGGAAGATACGCAGTATTTT.